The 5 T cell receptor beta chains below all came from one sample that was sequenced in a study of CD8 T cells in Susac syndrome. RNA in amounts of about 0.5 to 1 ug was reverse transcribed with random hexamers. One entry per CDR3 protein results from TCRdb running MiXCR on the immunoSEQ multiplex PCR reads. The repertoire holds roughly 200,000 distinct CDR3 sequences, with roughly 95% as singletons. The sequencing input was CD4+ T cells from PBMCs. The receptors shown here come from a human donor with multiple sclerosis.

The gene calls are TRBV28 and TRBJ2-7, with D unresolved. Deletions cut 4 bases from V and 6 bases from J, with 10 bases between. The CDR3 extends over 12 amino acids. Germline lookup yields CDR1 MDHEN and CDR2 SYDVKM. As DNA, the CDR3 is TGTGCCAGCAGTTCCCCCTTGAGCGAGCAGTACTTC. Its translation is CASSSPLSEQYF.

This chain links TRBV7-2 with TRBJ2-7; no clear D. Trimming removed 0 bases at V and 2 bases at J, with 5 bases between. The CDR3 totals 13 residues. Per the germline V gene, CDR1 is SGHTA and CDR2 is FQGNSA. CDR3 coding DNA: TGTGCCAGCAGCTTAGCGCTAACCTACGAGCAGTACTTC. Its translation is CASSLALTYEQYF.

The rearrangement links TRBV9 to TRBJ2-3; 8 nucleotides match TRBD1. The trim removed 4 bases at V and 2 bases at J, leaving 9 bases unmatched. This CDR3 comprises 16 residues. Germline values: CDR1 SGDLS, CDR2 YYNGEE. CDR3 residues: CASSKGTGRYTDTQYF. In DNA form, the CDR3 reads TGTGCCAGCAGCAAAGGGACAGGCCGATACACAGATACGCAGTATTTT.

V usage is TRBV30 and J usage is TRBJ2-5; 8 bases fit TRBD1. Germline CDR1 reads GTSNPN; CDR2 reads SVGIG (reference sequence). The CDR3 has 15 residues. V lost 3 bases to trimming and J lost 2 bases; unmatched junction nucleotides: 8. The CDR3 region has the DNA TGTGCCTGGAGGGAAGGACAGGGCTTACAAGAGACCCAGTACTTC. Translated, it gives CAWREGQGLQETQYF.

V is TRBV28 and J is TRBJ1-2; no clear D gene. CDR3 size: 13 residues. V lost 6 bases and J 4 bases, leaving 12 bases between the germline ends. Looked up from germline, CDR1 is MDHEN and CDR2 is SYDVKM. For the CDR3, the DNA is TGTGCCAGCAGATCACAGCGGAGCTATGGCTACACCTTC. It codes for CASRSQRSYGYTF.